The 4 T cell receptor beta chains in this list originate from one sample, sequenced in a study of shared clonotypes between healthy human individuals (dated by TCRdb to 2018 to 2020). Library preparation used the immunoSEQ multiplex PCR assay. TCRdb's version of the immuneACCESS table is confined to in-frame rearrangements and falls short of the full clone set. An unresolved V gene accounts for under half of the shortfall where checked; the remainder is of unknown origin. The sample includes nearly 1 million clones, with about three quarters observed a single time. Together, the top ten hold about 1.5% of the sample. The material sequenced was memory CD4+ T cells sorted from blood. Interpreted using the paper, the cell subset or site label stands for: CD45RA-negative fraction. Source of these receptors: a man younger than 35 in good health.

This clone was seen once. The chain couples TRBV7-9 to TRBJ2-4, with TRBD2 as a possible D gene (6 bases). CDR1 is SEHNR and CDR2 is FQNEAQ in the germline V gene (reference sequence). Trimming took 5 bases from V and 3 from J, leaving 17 bases between them. This CDR3 spans 16 amino acids. The CDR3 sequence: CASSRPGRDDKNIQYF. Here the CDR3 DNA reads TGTGCCAGCAGCCGCCCAGGGCGGGACGACAAAAACATTCAGTACTTC.

This clone was seen only a few times. This chain uses TRBV25-1 with TRBJ1-3; D might be TRBD1 (5 bases). CDR1 MGHDK and CDR2 SYGVNS come from the germline V gene. Deletions cut 2 bases from V and 0 bases from J, with 11 bases between. CDR3 size: 16 residues. The CDR3 region has the DNA TGTGCCAGCAGTGAACCGGGACCGAACTCTGGAAACACCATATATTTT. It translates to CASSEPGPNSGNTIYF.

The chain recombines TRBV10-3 with TRBJ2-7; TRBD2 aligns across 10 bases. The V segment lost 10 bases and the J segment 0 bases; nucleotides outside the gene matches: 3. Germline V gene sequence: CDR1 ENHRY, CDR2 SYGVKD. This CDR3 spans 13 amino acids. CDR3 region: CATASGSSYEQYF. The CDR3 DNA is TGTGCCACCGCTAGCGGGAGCTCCTACGAGCAGTACTTC.

The V and J genes are TRBV7-2 and TRBJ1-6; 7 bases are shared with TRBD1. The CDR3 contains 15 residues. V trimming: 6 bases; J trimming: 10 bases; junction bases outside the gene matches: 12. Germline V lookup: CDR1 SGHTA, CDR2 FQGNSA. In nucleotides, the CDR3 is TGTGCCAGCAGACGGGACAGCCTTAGTGACTCACCCCTCCACTTT. It specifies CASRRDSLSDSPLHF.